This T cell receptor beta chain is from a study of post-analysis software for immune sequencing data. cDNA libraries for TCR beta contained unique molecular identifiers. Each CDR3 protein gets one entry after TCRdb re-called the PCR reads with MiXCR. The sample lists about 800,000 distinct CDR3 sequences, 25% to 30% occurring once. The study's findings and limits: With TRBV5-6, TRBV5-1 and TRBV20-1 included, about five TRBV segments were more frequent in patients than in controls.

Remarks on this clonotype: Its matching antigen is unknown.

This CDR3 contains 16 residues. Trimming took 4 bases from V and 8 from J, leaving 22 bases between them. Germline CDR1 SGHRS, CDR2 YFSETQ. The TCR comes from a girl between 10 and 17 years old with multiple sclerosis. Sequencing was carried out using blood. The genes are TRBV5-1 and TRBJ2-1; TRBD2 is a possible D gene (5 bases). CDR3 in amino acids: CASSPTVGGSSDEQFF. CDR3 sequence (DNA): TGCGCCAGCAGCCCTACCGTCGGTGGGAGTAGTGATGAGCAGTTCTTC.